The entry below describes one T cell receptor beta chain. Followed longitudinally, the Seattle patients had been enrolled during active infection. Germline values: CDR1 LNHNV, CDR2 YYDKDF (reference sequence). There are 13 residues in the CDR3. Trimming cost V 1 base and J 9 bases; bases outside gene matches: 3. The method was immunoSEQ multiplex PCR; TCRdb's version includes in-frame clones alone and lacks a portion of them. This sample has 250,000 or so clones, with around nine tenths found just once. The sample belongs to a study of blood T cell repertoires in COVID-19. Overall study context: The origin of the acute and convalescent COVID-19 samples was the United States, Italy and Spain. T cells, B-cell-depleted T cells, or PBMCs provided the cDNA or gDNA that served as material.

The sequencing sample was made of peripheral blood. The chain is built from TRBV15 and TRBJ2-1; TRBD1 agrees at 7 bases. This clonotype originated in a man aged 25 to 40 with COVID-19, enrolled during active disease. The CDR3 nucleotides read TGTGCCACCAGCAGAGTAGGGGGCGGTGAGCAGTTCTTC. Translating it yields CATSRVGGGEQFF.